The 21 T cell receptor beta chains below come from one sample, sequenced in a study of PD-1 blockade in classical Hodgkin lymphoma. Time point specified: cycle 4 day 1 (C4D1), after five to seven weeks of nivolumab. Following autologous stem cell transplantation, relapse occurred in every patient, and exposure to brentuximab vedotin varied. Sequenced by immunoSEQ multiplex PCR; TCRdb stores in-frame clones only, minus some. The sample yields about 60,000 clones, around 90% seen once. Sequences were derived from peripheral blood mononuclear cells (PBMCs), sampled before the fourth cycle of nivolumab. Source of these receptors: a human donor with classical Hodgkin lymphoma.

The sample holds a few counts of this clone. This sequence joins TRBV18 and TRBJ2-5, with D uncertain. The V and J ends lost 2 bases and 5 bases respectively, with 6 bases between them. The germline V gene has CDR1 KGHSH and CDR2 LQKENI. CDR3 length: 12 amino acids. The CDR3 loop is CASSPVLETQYF. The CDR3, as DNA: TGTGCCAGCTCACCAGTTCTGGAGACCCAGTACTTC.

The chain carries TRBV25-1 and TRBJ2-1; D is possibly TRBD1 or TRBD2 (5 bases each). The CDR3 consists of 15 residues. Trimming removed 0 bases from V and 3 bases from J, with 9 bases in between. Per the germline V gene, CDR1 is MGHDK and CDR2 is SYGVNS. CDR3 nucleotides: TGTGCCAGCAGTGAATATGTGGGGGTCTACAATGAGCAGTTCTTC. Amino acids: CASSEYVGVYNEQFF.

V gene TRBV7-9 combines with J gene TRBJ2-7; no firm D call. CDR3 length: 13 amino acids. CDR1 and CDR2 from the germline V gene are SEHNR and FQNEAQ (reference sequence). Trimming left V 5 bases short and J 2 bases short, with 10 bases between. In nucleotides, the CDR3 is TGTGCCAGCAGCCTCGGAGAAACCTACGAGCAGTACTTC. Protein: CASSLGETYEQYF.

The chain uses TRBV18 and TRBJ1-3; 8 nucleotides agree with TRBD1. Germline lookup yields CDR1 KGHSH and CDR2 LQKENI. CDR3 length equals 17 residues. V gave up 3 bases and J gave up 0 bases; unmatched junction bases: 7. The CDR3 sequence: CASSPKDREPSGNTIYF. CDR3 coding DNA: TGTGCCAGCTCACCGAAGGACAGGGAGCCCTCTGGAAACACCATATATTTT.

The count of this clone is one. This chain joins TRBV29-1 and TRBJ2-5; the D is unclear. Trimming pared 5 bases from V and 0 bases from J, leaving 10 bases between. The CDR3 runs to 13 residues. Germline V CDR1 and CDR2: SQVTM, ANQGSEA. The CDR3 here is CSVMATYQETQYF. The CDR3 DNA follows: TGCAGCGTTATGGCCACCTACCAAGAGACCCAGTACTTC.

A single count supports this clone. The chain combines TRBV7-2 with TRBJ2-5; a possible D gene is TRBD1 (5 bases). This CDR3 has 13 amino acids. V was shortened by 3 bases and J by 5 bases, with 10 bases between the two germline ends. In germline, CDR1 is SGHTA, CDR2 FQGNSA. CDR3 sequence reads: CASSFGRAETQYF. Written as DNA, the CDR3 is TGTGCCAGCAGCTTCGGCAGGGCGGAGACCCAGTACTTC.

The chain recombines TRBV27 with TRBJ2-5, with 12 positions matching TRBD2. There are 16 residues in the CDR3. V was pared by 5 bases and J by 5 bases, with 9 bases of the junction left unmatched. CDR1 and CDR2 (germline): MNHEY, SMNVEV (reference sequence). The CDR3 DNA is TGTGCCAGCAGTCCAATTCTAGCGGGGGGGCCGGAGACCCAGTACTTC. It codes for CASSPILAGGPETQYF.

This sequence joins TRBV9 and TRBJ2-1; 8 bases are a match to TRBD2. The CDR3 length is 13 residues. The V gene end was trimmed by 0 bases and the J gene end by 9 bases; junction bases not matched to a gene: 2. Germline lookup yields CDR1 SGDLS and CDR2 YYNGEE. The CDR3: CASSVVAGSEQFF. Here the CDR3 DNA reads TGTGCCAGCAGCGTAGTAGCGGGAAGTGAGCAGTTCTTC.

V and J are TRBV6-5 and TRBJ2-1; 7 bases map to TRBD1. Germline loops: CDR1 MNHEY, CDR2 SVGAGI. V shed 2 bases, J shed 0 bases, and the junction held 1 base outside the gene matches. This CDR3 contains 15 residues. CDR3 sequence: CASSYRDSSYNEQFF. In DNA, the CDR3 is TGTGCCAGCAGTTACAGGGACAGCTCCTACAATGAGCAGTTCTTC.

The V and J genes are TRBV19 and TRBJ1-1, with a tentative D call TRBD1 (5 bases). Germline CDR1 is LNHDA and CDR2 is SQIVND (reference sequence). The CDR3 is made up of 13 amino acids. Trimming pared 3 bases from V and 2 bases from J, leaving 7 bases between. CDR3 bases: TGTGCCAGTAGTATGAGGGGAAACACTGAAGCTTTCTTT. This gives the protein CASSMRGNTEAFF. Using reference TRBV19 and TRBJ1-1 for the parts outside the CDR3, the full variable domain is DGGITQSPKYLFRKEGQNVTLSCEQNLNHDAMYWYRQDPGQGLRLIYYSQIVNDFQKGDIAEGYSVSREKKESFPLTVTSAQKNPTAFYLCASSMRGNTEAFFGQGTRLTVV.

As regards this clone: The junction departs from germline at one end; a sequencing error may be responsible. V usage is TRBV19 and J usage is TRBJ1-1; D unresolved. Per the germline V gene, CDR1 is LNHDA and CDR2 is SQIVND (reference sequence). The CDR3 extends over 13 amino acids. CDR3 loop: CASSLDKGLDEGF. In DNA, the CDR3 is TGTGCCAGTAGTTTAGACAAGGGTCTCGACGAGGGCTTT.

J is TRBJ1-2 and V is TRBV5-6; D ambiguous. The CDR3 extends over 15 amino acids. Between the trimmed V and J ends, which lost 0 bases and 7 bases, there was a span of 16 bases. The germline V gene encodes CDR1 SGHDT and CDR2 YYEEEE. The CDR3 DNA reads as TGTGCCAGCAGCTTGGAGACGGGTTATATGGGTGGCTACACCTTC. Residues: CASSLETGYMGGYTF.

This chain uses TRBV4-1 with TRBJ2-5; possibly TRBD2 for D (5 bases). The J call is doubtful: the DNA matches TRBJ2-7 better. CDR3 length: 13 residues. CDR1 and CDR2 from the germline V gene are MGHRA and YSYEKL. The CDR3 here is CASSQEAGYEQYF. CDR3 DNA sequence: TGCGCCAGCAGCCAAGAGGCGGGTTACGAGCAGTACTTC.

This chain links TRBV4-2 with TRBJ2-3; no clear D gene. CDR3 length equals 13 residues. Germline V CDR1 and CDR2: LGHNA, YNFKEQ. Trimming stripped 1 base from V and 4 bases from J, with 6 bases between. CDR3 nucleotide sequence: TGTGCCAGCAGCCAAGGAGGTCCAGATACGCAGTATTTT. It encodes CASSQGGPDTQYF.

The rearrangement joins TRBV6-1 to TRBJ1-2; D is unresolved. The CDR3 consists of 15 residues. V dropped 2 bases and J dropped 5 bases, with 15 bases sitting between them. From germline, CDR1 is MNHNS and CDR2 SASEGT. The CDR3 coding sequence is TGTGCCAGCAGTGAATCGCTTAGCGGGATATATGGCTACACCTTC. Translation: CASSESLSGIYGYTF.

The CDR3 spells CASSSPEGLLRYEQYF. DNA of the CDR3: TGTGCCAGCAGTTCCCCCGAGGGACTTCTACGCTACGAGCAGTACTTC. The rearrangement links TRBV27 to TRBJ2-7, with D tentatively TRBD2 (6 bases). The CDR3 is made up of 16 amino acids. The V end was cut by 4 bases, the J end by 3 bases, with 19 bases between. From germline, CDR1 is MNHEY and CDR2 SMNVEV (reference sequence).

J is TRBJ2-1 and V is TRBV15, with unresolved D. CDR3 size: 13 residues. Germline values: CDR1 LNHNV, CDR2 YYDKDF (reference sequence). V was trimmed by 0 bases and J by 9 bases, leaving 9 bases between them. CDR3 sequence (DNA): TGTGCCACCAGCAGAGATCCAGGCTTTGAGCAGTTCTTC. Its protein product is CATSRDPGFEQFF.

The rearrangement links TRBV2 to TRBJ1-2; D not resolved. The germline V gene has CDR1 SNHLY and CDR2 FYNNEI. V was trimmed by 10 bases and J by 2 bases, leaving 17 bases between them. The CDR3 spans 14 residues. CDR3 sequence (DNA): TGTGCCAAGAACCTTCGGGGTATCAACTATGGCTACACCTTC. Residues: CAKNLRGINYGYTF.

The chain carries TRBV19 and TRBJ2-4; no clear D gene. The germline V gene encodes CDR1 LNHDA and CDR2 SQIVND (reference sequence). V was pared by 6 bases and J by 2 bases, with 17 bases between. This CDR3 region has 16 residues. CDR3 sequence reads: CASSNAPPPSKNIQYF. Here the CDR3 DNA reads TGTGCCAGTAGCAACGCCCCGCCGCCCTCCAAAAACATTCAGTACTTC.

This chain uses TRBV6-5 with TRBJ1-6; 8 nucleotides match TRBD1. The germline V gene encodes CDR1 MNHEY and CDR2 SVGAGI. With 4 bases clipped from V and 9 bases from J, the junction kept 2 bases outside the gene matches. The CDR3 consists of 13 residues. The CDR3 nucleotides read TGTGCCAGCAGTTTACAGGGGGGTTCACCCCTCCACTTT. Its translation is CASSLQGGSPLHF.

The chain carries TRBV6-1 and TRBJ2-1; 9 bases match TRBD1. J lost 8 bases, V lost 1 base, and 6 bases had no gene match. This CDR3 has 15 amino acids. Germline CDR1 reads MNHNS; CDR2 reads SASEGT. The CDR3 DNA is TGTGCCAGCAGTGAAGTGGGACAGGGTTGGGATGAGCAGTTCTTC. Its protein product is CASSEVGQGWDEQFF.